This is a list of T cell receptor beta chains from one sample in a study of shared clonotypes between healthy human individuals. Data came from immunoSEQ multiplex PCR; TCRdb stores just in-frame clones and leaves some out. Among about 610,000 clones listed, around 97% were seen once. Sequenced: naive CD4+ T cells sorted from blood. These receptors originate from a woman aged 25 to 45 in good health. Both conserved end residues are part of each CDR3. D genes are given only for firm matches. The size of a clone is reported for some rows only, either as once, few or many, or as a class for expanded clones.

TRBJ2-7	15	TRBV7-9	NA	NA	CASSLPSRSNYEQYF	TGTGCCAGCAGCCTCCCTTCGCGGTCGAACTACGAGCAGTACTTC
TRBJ2-5	15	TRBV5-1	NA	NA	CASSSTSFGGETQYF	TGCGCCAGCAGCTCGACTAGTTTCGGAGGAGAGACCCAGTACTTC
TRBJ1-5	14	TRBV6-1	NA	TRBD1	CASKVGDRVQPQHF	TGTGCCAGCAAGGTCGGGGACAGGGTTCAGCCCCAGCATTTT
TRBJ2-7	14	TRBV14	NA	NA	CASRPSASSYEQYF	TGTGCCAGCAGGCCTAGCGCTAGCTCCTACGAGCAGTACTTC
TRBJ2-7	14	TRBV7-9	once	NA	CASSLERGEGEQYF	TGTGCCAGCAGCTTAGAACGGGGTGAGGGCGAGCAGTACTTC
TRBJ2-5	16	TRBV5-1	NA	NA	CASSAAGSSWEETQYF	TGCGCCAGCAGCGCAGCAGGTTCGAGTTGGGAAGAGACCCAGTACTTC
TRBJ2-4	14	TRBV5-6	NA	NA	CASSLAGAKNIQYF	TGTGCCAGCAGCTTGGCCGGGGCCAAAAACATTCAGTACTTC
TRBJ2-6	18	TRBV15	NA	NA	CATSGYSGQISGANVLTF	TGTGCCACCAGCGGGTATTCAGGCCAAATCTCTGGGGCCAACGTCCTGACTTTC
TRBJ2-2	15	TRBV6-6	NA	NA	CASSYGGGEAGELFF	TGTGCCAGCAGTTACGGAGGGGGCGAGGCCGGGGAGCTGTTTTTT
TRBJ2-1	15	TRBV5-4	NA	TRBD1	CASSPGQGVGNEQFF	TGTGCCAGCAGCCCCGGACAGGGGGTAGGTAATGAGCAGTTCTTC
TRBJ1-1	15	TRBV11-2	NA	NA	CASRPSFRGATEAFF	TGTGCCAGCAGGCCAAGTTTTCGGGGGGCGACTGAAGCTTTCTTT
TRBJ1-6	14	TRBV7-8	NA	TRBD1	CASSPRDRSSPLHF	TGTGCCAGCAGCCCTCGGGACAGATCTTCACCCCTCCACTTT
TRBJ2-1	13	TRBV7-3	NA	NA	CASSFGTFDEQFF	TGTGCCAGCAGCTTCGGGACTTTCGATGAGCAGTTCTTC
TRBJ2-1	12	TRBV5-1	NA	NA	CASSLPQGNQFF	TGCGCCAGCAGCTTGCCCCAGGGGAACCAGTTCTTC
TRBJ2-7	15	TRBV19	NA	TRBD1	CASSITAGGPYEQYF	TGTGCCAGTAGTATAACGGCAGGGGGACCCTACGAGCAGTACTTC
TRBJ2-1	19	TRBV7-8	NA	TRBD2	CASSLGDKLLAGGKNEQFF	TGTGCCAGCAGCTTAGGCGACAAATTACTAGCGGGAGGGAAGAATGAGCAGTTCTTC
TRBJ2-3	18	TRBV2	NA	TRBD2	CASSEAYGGRASTDTQYF	TGTGCCAGCAGTGAAGCTTACGGCGGGAGAGCTAGCACAGATACGCAGTATTTT
TRBJ1-5	13	TRBV6-1	NA	NA	CASRDISNQPQHF	TGTGCCAGCAGAGACATTAGCAATCAGCCCCAGCATTTT
TRBJ1-5	15	TRBV30	NA	TRBD1	CAWSLMTGVVQPQHF	TGTGCCTGGAGTCTGATGACAGGGGTAGTTCAGCCCCAGCATTTT
TRBJ1-4	15	TRBV5-1	NA	NA	CASSLEQRTNEKLFF	TGCGCCAGCAGCTTGGAACAGAGAACTAATGAAAAACTGTTTTTT
TRBJ2-2	14	TRBV11-3	NA	NA	CASSPTRDPGELFF	TGTGCCAGCAGCCCCACCCGGGACCCCGGGGAGCTGTTTTTT
TRBJ1-5	15	TRBV27	NA	NA	CASSLRADSNQPQHF	TGTGCCAGCAGTTTAAGGGCCGATAGCAATCAGCCCCAGCATTTT
TRBJ2-5	14	TRBV5-1	once	NA	CASSLGQGQETQYF	TGCGCCAGCAGCTTGGGTCAGGGGCAAGAGACCCAGTACTTC
TRBJ2-1	16	TRBV7-9	once	TRBD2	CASSLSSGSSYNEQFF	TGTGCCAGCAGCCTCTCTAGCGGGAGCTCCTACAATGAGCAGTTCTTC
TRBJ2-2	14	TRBV19	NA	NA	CASSINTNTGELFF	TGTGCCAGTAGTATAAACACCAACACCGGGGAGCTGTTTTTT
TRBJ2-3	19	TRBV5-4	NA	TRBD2	CASSLVALAGGPPADTQYF	TGTGCCAGCAGCTTGGTTGCACTAGCGGGAGGGCCCCCAGCAGATACGCAGTATTTT
TRBJ2-7	14	TRBV27	NA	NA	CASITDLTAYEQYF	TGTGCCAGCATCACGGACTTAACCGCCTACGAGCAGTACTTC
TRBJ2-7	15	TRBV28	NA	NA	CASSFAGTSSYEQYF	TGTGCCAGCAGTTTCGCGGGCACTAGCTCCTACGAGCAGTACTTC